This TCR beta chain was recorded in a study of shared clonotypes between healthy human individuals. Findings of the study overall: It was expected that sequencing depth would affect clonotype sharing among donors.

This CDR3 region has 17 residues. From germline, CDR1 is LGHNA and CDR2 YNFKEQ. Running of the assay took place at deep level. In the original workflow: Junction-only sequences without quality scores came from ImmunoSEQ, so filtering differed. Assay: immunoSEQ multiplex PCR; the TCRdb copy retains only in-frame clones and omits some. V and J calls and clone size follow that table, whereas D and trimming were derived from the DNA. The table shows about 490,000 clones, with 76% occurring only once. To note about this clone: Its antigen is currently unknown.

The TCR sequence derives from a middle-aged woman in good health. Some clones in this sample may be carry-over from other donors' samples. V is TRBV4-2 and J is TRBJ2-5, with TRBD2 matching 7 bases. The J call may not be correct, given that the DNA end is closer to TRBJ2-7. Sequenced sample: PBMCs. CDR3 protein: CASSQEKGDYRSYEQYF. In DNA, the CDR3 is TGTGCCAGCAGCCAAGAAAAAGGGGACTACCGCTCCTACGAGCAGTACTTC.